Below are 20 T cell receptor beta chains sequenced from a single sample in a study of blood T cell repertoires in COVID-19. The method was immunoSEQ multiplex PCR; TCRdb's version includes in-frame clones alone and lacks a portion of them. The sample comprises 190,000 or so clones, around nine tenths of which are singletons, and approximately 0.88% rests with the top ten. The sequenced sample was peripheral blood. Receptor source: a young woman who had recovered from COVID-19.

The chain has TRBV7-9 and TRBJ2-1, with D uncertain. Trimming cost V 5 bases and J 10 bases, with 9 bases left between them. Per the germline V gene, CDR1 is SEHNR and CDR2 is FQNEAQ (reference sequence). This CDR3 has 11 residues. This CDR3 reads CASSPDLEQFF. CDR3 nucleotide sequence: TGTGCCAGCAGCCCCGACTTGGAGCAGTTCTTC. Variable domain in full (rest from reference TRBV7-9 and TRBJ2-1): DTGVSQNPRHKITKRGQNVTFRCDPISEHNRLYWYRQTLGQGPEFLTYFQNEAQLEKSRLLSDRFSAERPKGSFSTLEIQRTEQGDSAMYLCASSPDLEQFFGPGTRLTVL.

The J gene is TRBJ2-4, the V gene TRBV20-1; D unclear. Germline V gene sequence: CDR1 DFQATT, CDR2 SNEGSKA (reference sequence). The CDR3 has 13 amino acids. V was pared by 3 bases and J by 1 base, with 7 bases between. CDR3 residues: CSASRVAKNIQYF. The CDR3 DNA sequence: TGCAGTGCTAGTCGGGTGGCCAAAAACATTCAGTACTTC.

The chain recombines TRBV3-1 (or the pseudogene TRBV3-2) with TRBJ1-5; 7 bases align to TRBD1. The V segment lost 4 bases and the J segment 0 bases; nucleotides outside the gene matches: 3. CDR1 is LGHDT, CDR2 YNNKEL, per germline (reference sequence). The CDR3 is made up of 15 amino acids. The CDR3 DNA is TGTGCCAGCAGCCCCGGGACAGTTAGCAATCAGCCCCAGCATTTT. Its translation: CASSPGTVSNQPQHF.

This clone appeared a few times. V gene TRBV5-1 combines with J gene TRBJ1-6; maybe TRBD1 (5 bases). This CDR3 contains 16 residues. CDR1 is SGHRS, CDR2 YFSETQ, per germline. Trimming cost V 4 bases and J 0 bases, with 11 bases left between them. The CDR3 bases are TGCGCCAGCAGCGACGGGGGGAGCTCCTATAATTCACCCCTCCACTTT. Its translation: CASSDGGSSYNSPLHF.

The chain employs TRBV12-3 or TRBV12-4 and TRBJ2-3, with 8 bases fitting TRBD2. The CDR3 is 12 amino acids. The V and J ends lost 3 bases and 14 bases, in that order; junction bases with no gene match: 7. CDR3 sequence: CASSLSGSLPYF. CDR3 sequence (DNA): TGTGCCAGCAGTTTGAGCGGGAGCCTGCCGTATTTT.

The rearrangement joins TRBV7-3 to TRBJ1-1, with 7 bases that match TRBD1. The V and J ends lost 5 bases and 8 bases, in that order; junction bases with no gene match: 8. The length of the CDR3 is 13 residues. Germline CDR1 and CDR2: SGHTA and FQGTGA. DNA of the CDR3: TGTGCCAGCAGCCCGCAGGGGGAACGGGAAGCTTTCTTT. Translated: CASSPQGEREAFF.

CDR3 protein: CASSLDRALNYEQYF. The DNA of the CDR3 is TGTGCCAGCAGCTTGGACAGGGCCCTAAACTACGAGCAGTACTTC. The chain carries TRBV5-4 and TRBJ2-7; possibly TRBD1 for D (6 bases). Germline loops: CDR1 SGHNT, CDR2 YYREEE (reference sequence). This CDR3 contains 15 residues. Trimming shortened V by 0 bases and J by 3 bases, and 13 bases separated the two germline ends.

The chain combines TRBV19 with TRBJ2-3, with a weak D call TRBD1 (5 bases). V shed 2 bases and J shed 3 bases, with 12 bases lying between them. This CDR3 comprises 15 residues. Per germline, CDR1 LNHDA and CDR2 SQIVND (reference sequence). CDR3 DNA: TGTGCCAGTAGTATACGGTTAGGGGAAACAGATACGCAGTATTTT. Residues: CASSIRLGETDTQYF.

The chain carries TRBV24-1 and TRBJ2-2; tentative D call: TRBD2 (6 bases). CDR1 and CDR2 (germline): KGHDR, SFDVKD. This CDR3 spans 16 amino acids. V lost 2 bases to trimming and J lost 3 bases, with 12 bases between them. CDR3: CATSDYSGGDTGELFF. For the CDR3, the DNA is TGTGCCACCAGTGATTATAGCGGAGGGGACACCGGGGAGCTGTTTTTT.

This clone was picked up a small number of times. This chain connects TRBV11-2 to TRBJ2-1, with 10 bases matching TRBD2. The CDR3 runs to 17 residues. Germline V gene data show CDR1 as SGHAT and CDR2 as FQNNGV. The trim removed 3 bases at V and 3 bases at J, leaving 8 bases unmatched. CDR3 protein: CASSLGLGTSDYNEQFF. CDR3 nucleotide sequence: TGTGCCAGCAGCTTGGGCCTAGGGACTAGCGACTACAATGAGCAGTTCTTC.

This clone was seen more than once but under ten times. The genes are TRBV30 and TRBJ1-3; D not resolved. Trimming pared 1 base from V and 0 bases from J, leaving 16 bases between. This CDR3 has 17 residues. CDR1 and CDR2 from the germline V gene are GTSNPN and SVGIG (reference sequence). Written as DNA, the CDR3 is TGTGCCTGGAGTGCTGGGAGTCAGAACTCCTCTGGAAACACCATATATTTT. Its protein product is CAWSAGSQNSSGNTIYF.

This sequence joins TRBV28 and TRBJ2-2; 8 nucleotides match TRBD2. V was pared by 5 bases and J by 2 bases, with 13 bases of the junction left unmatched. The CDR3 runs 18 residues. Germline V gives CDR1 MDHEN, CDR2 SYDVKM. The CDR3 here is CASSSPMGAGGNTGELFF. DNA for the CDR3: TGTGCCAGCAGTAGCCCGATGGGGGCGGGAGGTAACACCGGGGAGCTGTTTTTT.

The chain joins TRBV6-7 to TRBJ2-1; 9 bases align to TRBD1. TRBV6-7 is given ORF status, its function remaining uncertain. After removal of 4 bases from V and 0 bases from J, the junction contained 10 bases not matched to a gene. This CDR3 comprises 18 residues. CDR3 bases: TGTGCCAGCAGTTCCCGGGACAGGGCTCCGAGCTCCTACAATGAGCAGTTCTTC. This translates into CASSSRDRAPSSYNEQFF.

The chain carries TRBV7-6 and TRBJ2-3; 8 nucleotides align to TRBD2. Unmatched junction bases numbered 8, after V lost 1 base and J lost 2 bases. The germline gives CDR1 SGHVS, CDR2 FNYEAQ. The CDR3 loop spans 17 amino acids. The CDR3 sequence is CASSLVGSGESTDTQYF. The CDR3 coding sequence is TGTGCCAGCAGCTTAGTCGGTAGCGGGGAGTCCACAGATACGCAGTATTTT.

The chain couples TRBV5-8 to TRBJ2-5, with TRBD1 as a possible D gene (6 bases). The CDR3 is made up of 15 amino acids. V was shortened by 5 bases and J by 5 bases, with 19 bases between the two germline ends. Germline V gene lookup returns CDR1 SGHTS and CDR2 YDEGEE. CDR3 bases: TGTGCCAGCAGATCGGAGCCGGGACATTACGAGACCCAGTACTTC. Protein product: CASRSEPGHYETQYF.

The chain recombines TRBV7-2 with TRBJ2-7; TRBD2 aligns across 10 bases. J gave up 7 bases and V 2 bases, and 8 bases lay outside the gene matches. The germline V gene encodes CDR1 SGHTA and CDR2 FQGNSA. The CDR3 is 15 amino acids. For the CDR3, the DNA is TGTGCCAGCAGCTTAACAGCGGGAGGGCCGCAAGAGCAGTACGTC. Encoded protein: CASSLTAGGPQEQYV.

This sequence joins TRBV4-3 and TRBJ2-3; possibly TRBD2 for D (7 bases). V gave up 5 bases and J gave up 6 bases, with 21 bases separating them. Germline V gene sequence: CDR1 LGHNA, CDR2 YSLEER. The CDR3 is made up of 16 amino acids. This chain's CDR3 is CASSWDYPDRRDTQYF. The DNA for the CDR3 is TGCGCCAGCAGCTGGGACTACCCCGACAGGAGGGATACGCAGTATTTT.

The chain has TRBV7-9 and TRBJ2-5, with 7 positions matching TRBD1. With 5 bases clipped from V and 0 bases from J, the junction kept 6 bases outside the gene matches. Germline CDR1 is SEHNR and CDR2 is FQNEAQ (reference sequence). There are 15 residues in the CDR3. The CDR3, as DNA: TGTGCCAGCAGCCTGGGACAGAATTACCAAGAGACCCAGTACTTC. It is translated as CASSLGQNYQETQYF.

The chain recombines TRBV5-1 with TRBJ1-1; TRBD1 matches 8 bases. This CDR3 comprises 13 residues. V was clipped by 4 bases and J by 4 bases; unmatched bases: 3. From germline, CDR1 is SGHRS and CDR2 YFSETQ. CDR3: CASSNTGGTEAFF. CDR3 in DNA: TGCGCCAGCAGCAATACAGGGGGCACTGAAGCTTTCTTT.

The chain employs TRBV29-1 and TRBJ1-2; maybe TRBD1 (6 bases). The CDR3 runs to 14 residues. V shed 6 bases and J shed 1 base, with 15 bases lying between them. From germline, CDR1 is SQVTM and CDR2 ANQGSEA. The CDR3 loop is CSVPRDNDNYGYTF. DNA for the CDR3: TGCAGCGTACCAAGGGACAACGATAACTATGGCTACACCTTC.